This paragraph reports one T cell receptor beta chain. Time point defined: pretreatment peripheral blood. Patients were diagnosed with urothelial carcinoma, either locally advanced or metastatic. The number of samples from each patient was between 1 and 8, taken pretreatment and on-treatment. Per the germline V gene, CDR1 is SGHDT and CDR2 is YYEEEE. The V gene lost 4 bases and the J gene lost 6 bases, with 20 bases spanning the gap. CDR3 length: 16 amino acids. This sample is part of a study of PD-L1 blockade in urothelial cancer. Study overall: Analysis of the blood was performed 3 weeks (second dose) and 6 weeks after treatment start. A median approximately 150,000 T cells were found in blood samples.

Sequencing was performed with immunoSEQ multiplex PCR; in TCRdb, only in-frame clones are kept and a portion is missing. This sample has about 53,000 clones, with roughly 85% found just once. This TCR was sampled from a woman aged 60-75 years with urothelial cancer. Specimen: PBMCs, collected around atezolizumab (anti-PD-L1) treatment. The chain carries TRBV5-6 and TRBJ2-1, with D perhaps matching TRBD2 (5 bases). CDR3 region: CASSPFRRTSLNEQFF. CDR3 coding DNA: TGTGCCAGCAGCCCATTTCGCCGGACTTCTCTCAATGAGCAGTTCTTC.